This T cell receptor (beta chain) was recorded in a study of blood T cell repertoires in COVID-19. Turning to the study itself: The samples span acute and convalescent COVID-19 from the United States, Italy and Spain.

In the study's own analysis: Estimation of nucleated cell counts was performed using reference gene primer amplification. Generated by immunoSEQ multiplex PCR, the TCRdb table keeps only in-frame clones and is missing some. Clone size and the V and J calls come from that table; the DNA yielded D and trimming. The sample holds over 120,000 clones; over 70% are singletons and the top ten take 1.5% to 2.5%. Germline-derived CDR1 and CDR2 are MNHEY and SVGAGI. The CDR3 is 14 amino acids. The trim removed 4 bases at V and 1 base at J, leaving 3 bases unmatched. This receptor was identified in a woman aged 55-69 years with acute or convalescent COVID-19. The material sequenced was peripheral blood. The chain couples TRBV6-5 to TRBJ1-1, with 7 bases matching TRBD1. In nucleotides, the CDR3 is TGTGCCAGCAGTTTCGGACAGGCGAACACTGAAGCTTTCTTT. Translating gives CASSFGQANTEAFF.